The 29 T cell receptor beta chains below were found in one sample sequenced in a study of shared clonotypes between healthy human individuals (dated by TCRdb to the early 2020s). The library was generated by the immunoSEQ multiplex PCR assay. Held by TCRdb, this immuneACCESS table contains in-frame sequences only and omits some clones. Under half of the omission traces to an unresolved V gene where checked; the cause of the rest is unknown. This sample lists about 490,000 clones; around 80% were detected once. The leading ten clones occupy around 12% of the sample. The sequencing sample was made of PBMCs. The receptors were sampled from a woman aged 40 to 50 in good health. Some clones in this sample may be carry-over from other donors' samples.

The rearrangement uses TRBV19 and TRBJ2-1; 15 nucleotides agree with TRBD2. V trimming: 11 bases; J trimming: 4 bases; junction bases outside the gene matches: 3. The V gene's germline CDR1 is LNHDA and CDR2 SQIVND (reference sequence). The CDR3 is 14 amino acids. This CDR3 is CASGLAGGYNEQFF. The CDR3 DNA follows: TGTGCCTCAGGACTAGCGGGAGGGTACAATGAGCAGTTCTTC.

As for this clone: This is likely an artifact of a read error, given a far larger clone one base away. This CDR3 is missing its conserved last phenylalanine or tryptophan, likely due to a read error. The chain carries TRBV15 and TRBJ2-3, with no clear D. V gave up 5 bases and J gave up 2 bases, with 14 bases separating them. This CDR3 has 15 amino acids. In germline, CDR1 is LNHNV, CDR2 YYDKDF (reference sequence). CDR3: CATSPFGGATDTQYS. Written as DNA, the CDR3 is TGTGCCACCAGCCCTTTTGGCGGAGCCACAGATACGCAGTATTCT.

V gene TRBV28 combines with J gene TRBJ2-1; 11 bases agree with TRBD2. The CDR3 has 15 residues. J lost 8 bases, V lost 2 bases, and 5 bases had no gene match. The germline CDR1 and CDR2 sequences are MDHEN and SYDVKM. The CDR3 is CASSLDSGRGDEQFF. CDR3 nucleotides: TGTGCCAGCAGTTTAGATAGCGGGAGGGGCGATGAGCAGTTCTTC.

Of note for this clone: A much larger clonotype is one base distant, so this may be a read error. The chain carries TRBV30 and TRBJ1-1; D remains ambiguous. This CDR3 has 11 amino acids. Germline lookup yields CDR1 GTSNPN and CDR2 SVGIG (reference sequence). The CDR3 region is CARSWEGEAFF. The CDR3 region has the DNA TGTGCCCGGAGTTGGGAGGGCGAAGCTTTCTTT.

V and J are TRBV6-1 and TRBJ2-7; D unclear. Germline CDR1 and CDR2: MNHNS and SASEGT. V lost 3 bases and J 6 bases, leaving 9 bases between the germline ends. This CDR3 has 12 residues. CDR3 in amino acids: CASSEGIPEQYF. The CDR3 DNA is TGTGCCAGCAGTGAGGGGATTCCCGAGCAGTACTTC.

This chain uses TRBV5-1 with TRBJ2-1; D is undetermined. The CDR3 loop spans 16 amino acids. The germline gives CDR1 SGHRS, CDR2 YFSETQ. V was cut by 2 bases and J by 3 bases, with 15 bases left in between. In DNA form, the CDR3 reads TGCGCCAGCAGCTTAGGTACGGTTTGGGGCTACAATGAGCAGTTCTTC. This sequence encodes CASSLGTVWGYNEQFF.

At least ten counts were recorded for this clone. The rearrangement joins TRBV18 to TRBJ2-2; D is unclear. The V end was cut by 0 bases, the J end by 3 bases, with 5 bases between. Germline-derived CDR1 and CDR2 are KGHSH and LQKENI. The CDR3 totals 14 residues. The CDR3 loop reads CASSPPRDTGELFF. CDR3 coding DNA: TGTGCCAGCTCACCACCGAGAGACACCGGGGAGCTGTTTTTT.

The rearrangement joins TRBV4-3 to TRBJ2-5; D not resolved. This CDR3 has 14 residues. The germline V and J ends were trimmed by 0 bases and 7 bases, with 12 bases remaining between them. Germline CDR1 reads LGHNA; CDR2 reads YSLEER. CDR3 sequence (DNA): TGCGCCAGCAGCCAAGATTACAGTTCTCGGACCCAGTACTTC. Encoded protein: CASSQDYSSRTQYF.

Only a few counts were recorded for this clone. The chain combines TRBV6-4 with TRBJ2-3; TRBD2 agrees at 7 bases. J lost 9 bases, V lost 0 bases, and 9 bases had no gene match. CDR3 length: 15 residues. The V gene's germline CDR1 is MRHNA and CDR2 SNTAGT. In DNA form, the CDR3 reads TGTGCCAGCAGTGACTCGGGGGAGGGCGGAGGCACGCAGTATTTT. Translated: CASSDSGEGGGTQYF.

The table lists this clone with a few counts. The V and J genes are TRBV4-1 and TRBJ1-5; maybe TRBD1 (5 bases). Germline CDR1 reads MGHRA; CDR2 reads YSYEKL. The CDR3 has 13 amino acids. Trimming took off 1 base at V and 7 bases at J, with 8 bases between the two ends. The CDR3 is CASSQVRGQPQHF. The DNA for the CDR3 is TGCGCCAGCAGCCAAGTGAGGGGCCAGCCCCAGCATTTT.

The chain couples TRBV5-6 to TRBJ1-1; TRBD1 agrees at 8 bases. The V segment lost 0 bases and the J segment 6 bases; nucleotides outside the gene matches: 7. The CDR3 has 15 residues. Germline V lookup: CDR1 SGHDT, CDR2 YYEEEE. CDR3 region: CASSLVDRDRAEAFF. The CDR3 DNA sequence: TGTGCCAGCAGCTTGGTGGACAGGGACCGAGCTGAAGCTTTCTTT.

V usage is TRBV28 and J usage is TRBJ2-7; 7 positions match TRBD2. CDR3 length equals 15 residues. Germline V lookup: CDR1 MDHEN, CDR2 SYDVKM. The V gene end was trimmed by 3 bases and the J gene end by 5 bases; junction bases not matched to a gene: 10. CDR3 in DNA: TGTGCCAGCAGTTTGCGGGGGTGGGGATGGAACGAGCAGTACTTC. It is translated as CASSLRGWGWNEQYF. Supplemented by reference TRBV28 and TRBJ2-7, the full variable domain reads DVKVTQSSRYLVKRTGEKVFLECVQDMDHENMFWYRQDPGLGLRLIYFSYDVKMKEKGDIPEGYSVSREKKERFSLILESASTNQTSMYLCASSLRGWGWNEQYFGPGTRLTVT.

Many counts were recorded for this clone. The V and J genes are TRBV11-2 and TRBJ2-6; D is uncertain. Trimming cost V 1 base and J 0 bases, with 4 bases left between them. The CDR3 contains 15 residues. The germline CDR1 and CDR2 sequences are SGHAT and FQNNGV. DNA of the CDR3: TGTGCCAGCAGCTTAGCTTACTCTGGGGCCAACGTCCTGACTTTC. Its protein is CASSLAYSGANVLTF.

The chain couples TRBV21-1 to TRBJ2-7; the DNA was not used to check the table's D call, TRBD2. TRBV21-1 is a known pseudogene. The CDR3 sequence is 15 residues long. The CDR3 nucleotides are TGTGCCAGCAGCCAGACGCGCCCCCTCCCCGGGGAGCAGTACTTC. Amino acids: CASSQTRPLPGEQYF.

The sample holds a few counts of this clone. The CDR3 region is CASGRTDRSYEQYF. CDR3 nucleotide sequence: TGTGCCAGCGGGAGGACCGACCGCTCCTACGAGCAGTACTTC. V gene TRBV28 combines with J gene TRBJ2-7, with TRBD2 as a possible D gene (6 bases). This CDR3 comprises 14 residues. The V gene lost 8 bases and the J gene lost 0 bases, with 14 bases spanning the gap. Per germline, CDR1 MDHEN and CDR2 SYDVKM. The full variable domain, with the rest looked up from reference TRBV28 and TRBJ2-7, is DVKVTQSSRYLVKRTGEKVFLECVQDMDHENMFWYRQDPGLGLRLIYFSYDVKMKEKGDIPEGYSVSREKKERFSLILESASTNQTSMYLCASGRTDRSYEQYFGPGTRLTVT.

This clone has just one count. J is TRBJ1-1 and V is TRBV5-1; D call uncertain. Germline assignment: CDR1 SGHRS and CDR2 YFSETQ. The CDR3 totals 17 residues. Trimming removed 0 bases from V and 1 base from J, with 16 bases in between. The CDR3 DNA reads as TGCGCCAGCAGCTTGGGTGGAGCCTGGCCTGAGAACACTGAAGCTTTCTTT. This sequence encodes CASSLGGAWPENTEAFF.

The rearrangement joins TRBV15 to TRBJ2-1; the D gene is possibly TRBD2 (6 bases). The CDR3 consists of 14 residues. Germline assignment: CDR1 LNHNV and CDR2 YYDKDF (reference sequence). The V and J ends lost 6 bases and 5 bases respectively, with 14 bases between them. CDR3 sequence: CATSGTGLHNEQFF. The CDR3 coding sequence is TGTGCCACCAGTGGGACTGGCCTCCACAATGAGCAGTTCTTC.

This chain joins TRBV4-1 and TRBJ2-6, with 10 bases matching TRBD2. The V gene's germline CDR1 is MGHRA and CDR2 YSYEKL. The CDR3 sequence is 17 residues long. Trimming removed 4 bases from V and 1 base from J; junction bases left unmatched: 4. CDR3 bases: TGCGCCAGCAGCCCGGGACTAGCGAGATCTGGGGCCAACGTCCTGACTTTC. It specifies CASSPGLARSGANVLTF.

In DNA, the CDR3 is TGTGCCAGCAGCAGCAGCCCCCGGGACACAGATACGCAGTATTTT. Translated, it gives CASSSSPRDTDTQYF. The chain combines TRBV9 with TRBJ2-3; possibly TRBD2 for D (5 bases). The V end was cut by 4 bases, the J end by 2 bases, with 14 bases between. This CDR3 region has 15 residues. Germline lookup yields CDR1 SGDLS and CDR2 YYNGEE.

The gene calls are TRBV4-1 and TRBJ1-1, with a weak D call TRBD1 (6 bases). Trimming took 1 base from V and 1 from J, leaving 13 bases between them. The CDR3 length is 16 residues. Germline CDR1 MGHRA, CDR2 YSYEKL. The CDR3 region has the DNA TGCGCCAGCAGCCAAGCGTGGGGGGACAAGAACACTGAAGCTTTCTTT. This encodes CASSQAWGDKNTEAFF.

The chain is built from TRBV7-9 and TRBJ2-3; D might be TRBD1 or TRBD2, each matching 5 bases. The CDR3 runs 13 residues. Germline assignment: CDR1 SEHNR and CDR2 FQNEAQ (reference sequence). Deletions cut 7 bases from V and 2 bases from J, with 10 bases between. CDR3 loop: CASTLGDTDTQYF. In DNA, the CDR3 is TGTGCCAGCACTTTGGGGGACACAGATACGCAGTATTTT.

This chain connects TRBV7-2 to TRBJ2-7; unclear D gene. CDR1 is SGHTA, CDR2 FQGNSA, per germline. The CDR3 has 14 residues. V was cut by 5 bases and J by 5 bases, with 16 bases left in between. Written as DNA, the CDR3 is TGTGCCAGCAGCCCCGTGGCGGTTCCGAACGAGCAGTACTTC. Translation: CASSPVAVPNEQYF.

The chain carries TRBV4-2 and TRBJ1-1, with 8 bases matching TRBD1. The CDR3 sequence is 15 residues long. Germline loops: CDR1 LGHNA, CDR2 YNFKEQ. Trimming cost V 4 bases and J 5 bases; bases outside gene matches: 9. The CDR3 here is CASSRDTGGWTEAFF. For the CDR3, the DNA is TGTGCCAGCAGCCGCGATACAGGGGGTTGGACTGAAGCTTTCTTT.

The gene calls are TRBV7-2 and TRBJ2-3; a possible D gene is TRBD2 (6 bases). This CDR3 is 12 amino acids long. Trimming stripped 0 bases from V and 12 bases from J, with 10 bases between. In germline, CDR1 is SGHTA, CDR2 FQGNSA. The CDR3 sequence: CASSLAGGRQYF. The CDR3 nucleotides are TGTGCCAGCAGCTTAGCGGGAGGACGCCAGTATTTT.

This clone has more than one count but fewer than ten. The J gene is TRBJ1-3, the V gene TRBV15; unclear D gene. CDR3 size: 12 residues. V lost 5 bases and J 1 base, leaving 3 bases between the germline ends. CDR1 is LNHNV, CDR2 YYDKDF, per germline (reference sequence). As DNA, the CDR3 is TGTGCCACCAGCTTATCTGGAAACACCATATATTTT. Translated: CATSLSGNTIYF.

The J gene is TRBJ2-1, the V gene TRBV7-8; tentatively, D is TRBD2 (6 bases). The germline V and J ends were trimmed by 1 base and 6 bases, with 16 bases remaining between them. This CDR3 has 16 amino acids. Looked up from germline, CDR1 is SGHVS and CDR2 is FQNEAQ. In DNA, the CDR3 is TGTGCCAGCAGCTTAGTCGCGGGGAACTCCCCCAATGAGCAGTTCTTC. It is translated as CASSLVAGNSPNEQFF. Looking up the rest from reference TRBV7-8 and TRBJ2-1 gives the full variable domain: GAGVSQSPRYKVAKRGQDVALRCDPISGHVSLFWYQQALGQGPEFLTYFQNEAQLDKSGLPSDRFFAERPEGSVSTLKIQRTQQEDSAVYLCASSLVAGNSPNEQFFGPGTRLTVL.

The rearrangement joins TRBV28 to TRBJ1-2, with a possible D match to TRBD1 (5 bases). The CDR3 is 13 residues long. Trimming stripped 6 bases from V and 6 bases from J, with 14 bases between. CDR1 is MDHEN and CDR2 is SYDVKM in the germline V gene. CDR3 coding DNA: TGTGCCAGCAGAAGGGACCTCGGGAATGGCTACACCTTC. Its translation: CASRRDLGNGYTF.

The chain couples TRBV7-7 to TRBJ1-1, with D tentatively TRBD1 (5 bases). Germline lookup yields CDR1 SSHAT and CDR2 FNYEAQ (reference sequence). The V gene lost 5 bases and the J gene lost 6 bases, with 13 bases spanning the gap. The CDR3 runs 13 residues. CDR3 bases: TGTGCCAGCAGCCGGGGCGTTGGCGCTGAAGCTTTCTTT. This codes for CASSRGVGAEAFF.

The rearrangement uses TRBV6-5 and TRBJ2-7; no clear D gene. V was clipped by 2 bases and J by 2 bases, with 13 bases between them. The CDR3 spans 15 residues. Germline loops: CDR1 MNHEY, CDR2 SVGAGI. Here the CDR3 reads CASSYGSWGTYEQYF. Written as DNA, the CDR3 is TGTGCCAGCAGTTACGGCTCTTGGGGAACCTACGAGCAGTACTTC.